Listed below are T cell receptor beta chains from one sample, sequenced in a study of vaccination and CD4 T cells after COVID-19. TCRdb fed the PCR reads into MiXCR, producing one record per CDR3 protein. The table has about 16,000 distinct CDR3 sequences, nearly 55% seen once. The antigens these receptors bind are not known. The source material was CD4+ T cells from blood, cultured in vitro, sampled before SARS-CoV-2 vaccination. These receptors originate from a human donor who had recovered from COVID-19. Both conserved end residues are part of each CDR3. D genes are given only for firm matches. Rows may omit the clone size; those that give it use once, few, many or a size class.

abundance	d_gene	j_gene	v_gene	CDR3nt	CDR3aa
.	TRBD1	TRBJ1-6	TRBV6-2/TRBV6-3	TGTGCCAGCAAGGGGACAGTCAATTCACCCCTCCACTTT	CASKGTVNSPLHF
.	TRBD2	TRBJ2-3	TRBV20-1	TGCAGTGCCCTTGAGTCAGGTAGCGGGAGCTCAGATACGCAGTATTTT	CSALESGSGSSDTQYF
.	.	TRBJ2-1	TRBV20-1	TGCAGTGCTAGTCAGGACGGCCCCAATGAGCAGTTCTTC	CSASQDGPNEQFF
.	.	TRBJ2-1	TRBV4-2	TGTGCCAGCAGCCAATTTGGGACGGACGATGAGCAGTTCTTC	CASSQFGTDDEQFF
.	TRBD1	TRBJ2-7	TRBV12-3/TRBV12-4	TGTGCCAGCAGGAGGACAGGGGCCGGGGCAGGGATTTACGAGCAGTACTTC	CASRRTGAGAGIYEQYF
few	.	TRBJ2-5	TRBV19	TGTGCCAGTGGGCAACAAGAGACCCAGTACTTC	CASGQQETQYF
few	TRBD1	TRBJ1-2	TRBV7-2	TGTGCCAGCAGCTTACACAGGGGGCAAAATGGCTACACCTTC	CASSLHRGQNGYTF
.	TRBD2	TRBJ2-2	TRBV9	TGTGCCAGCAGCACCGGACTAGCGGGAGGCACGAGAGTCACCGGGGAGCTGTTTTTT	CASSTGLAGGTRVTGELFF
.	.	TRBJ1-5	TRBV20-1	TGCAGTGCTAGAAGAGGGGCACTTAGCAATCAGCCCCAGCATTTT	CSARRGALSNQPQHF
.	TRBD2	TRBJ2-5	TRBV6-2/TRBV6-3	TGTGCCGGCGCGGGGACTAGCGGAGTTGGGGCAATCGAGACCCAGTACTTC	CAGAGTSGVGAIETQYF
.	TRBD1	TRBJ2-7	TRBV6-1	TGTGCCAGCACCACAGGGGTTGGGGCCTACGAGCAGTACTTC	CASTTGVGAYEQYF
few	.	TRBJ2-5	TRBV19	TGTGCCAGTACCAACAGGGCTAGCCCCTGGGAGACCCAGTACTTC	CASTNRASPWETQYF
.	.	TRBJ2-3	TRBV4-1	TGCGCCAGCAGCCAAGGAACAGGGTCTGATACGCAGTATTTT	CASSQGTGSDTQYF
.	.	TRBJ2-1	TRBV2	TGTGCCAGCAGTCTAGACGCTAATGAGCAGTTCTTC	CASSLDANEQFF
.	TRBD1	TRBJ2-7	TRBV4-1	TGCGCCAGCAGCCAAGAATTTCGGGGACAGGGGTTCTACGAGCAGTACTTC	CASSQEFRGQGFYEQYF
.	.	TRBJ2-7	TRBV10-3	TGTGCCATCAGTGCCAAGGGACCGTCCTACGAGCAGTACTTC	CAISAKGPSYEQYF
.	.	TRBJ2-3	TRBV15	TGTGCCACCAGGGCACAGGGAAGCACAGATACGCAGTATTTT	CATRAQGSTDTQYF
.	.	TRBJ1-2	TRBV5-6	TGTGCCAGCAGCTTGGACGGAGAGGATGGCTACACCTTC	CASSLDGEDGYTF
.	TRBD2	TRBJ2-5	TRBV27	TGTGCCAGCCTGTCGACTAGCGGGAGCGGGGAGACCCAGTACTTC	CASLSTSGSGETQYF
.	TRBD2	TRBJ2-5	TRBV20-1	TGCAGTGCTAGGGGCAGCGGGAGGGCCCAAGTGACCCAGTACTTC	CSARGSGRAQVTQYF
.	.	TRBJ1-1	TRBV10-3	TGTGCCATCAGCCCTTCTGTCGGAGGCCTGAACACTGAAGCTTTCTTT	CAISPSVGGLNTEAFF
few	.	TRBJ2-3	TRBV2	TGTGCCAGCAATAACGGGCCAAGCACAGATACGCAGTATTTT	CASNNGPSTDTQYF
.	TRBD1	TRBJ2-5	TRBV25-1	TGTGCCAGCAGTGGCCGGGACAGGTTTAAGACCCAGTACTTC	CASSGRDRFKTQYF
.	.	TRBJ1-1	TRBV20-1	TGCAGTGCCTCGGGCAGGGGAGACGGAGCTTTCTTT	CSASGRGDGAFF
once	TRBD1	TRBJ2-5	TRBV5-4	TGTGCCAGCAGCAATCTACAGGGGGTCAAGGTACCCGAGACCCAGTACTTC	CASSNLQGVKVPETQYF
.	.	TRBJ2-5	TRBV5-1	TGCGCCAGCAGCTTGGTCGCCACAGAGACCCAGTACTTC	CASSLVATETQYF
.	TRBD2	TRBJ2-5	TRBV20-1	TGCAGTGCTAAGGGGATACTAGCGAACCAAGAGACCCAGTACTTC	CSAKGILANQETQYF
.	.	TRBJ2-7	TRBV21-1	TGTGCCAGCAGCGACCGGGACATTGACTACGAGCAGTACTTC	CASSDRDIDYEQYF
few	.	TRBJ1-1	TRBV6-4	TGTGCCAGCAGTGTTGAGACAGGCAATAAAGCTTTCTTT	CASSVETGNKAFF
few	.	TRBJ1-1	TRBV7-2	TGTGCCAGCAGCTACCGAGGGGGAAACACTGAAGCTTTCTTT	CASSYRGGNTEAFF
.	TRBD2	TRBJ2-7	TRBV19	TGTGCCAGTAGACCAGCGGGAGGCAGCTCCTACGAGCAGTACTTC	CASRPAGGSSYEQYF
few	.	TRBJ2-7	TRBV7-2	TGTGCCAGCAGCTCTCAGGGGTACGAGCAGTACTTC	CASSSQGYEQYF
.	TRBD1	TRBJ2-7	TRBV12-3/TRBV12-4	TGTGCCAGCAGCCGGACAGGACCTTCCTACGAGCAGTACTTC	CASSRTGPSYEQYF
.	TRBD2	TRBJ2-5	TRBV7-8	TGTGCCAGCAGCCACTGGCGAGGGAGGGGAGAGACCCAGTACTTC	CASSHWRGRGETQYF
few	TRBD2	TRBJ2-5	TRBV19	TGTGCCAGTAGTACTCGACTAGCGGGAAGGGAGACCCAGTACTTC	CASSTRLAGRETQYF
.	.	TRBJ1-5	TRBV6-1	TGTGCCAGCAGTGGGGCAAACTTGGGCAATCAGCCCCAGCATTTT	CASSGANLGNQPQHF
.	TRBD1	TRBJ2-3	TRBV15	TGTGCCACCAGCAGGGACAACAGGGGGACCACAGATACGCAGTATTTT	CATSRDNRGTTDTQYF
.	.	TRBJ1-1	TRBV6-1	TGTGCGGTTGGAGGATGGGGCGCTGAAGCTTTCTTT	CAVGGWGAEAFF
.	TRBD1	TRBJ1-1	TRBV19	TGTGCCAGTACCAGACAGGGGACGAACACTGAAGCTTTCTTT	CASTRQGTNTEAFF
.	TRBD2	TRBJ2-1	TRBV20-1	TGCAGTGCTAGCCCCGCTAGCGGGAGGAATGAGCAGTTCTTC	CSASPASGRNEQFF
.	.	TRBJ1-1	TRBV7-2	TGTGCCAGCAGAAGGAGCACTGAAGCTTTCTTT	CASRRSTEAFF